This T cell receptor beta chain was recovered during a study of OX40 agonist ivuxolimab in advanced cancers. Study context: People in dose escalation had one of these cancers: hepatocellular carcinoma, melanoma, renal cell or head and neck cancer. Study-level points and caveats: Some patients without response likewise showed low normalized clonal expansion.

The protocol was immunoSEQ multiplex PCR, while the TCRdb copy is restricted to in-frame clones and leaves out a portion. The sample lists 12,000 or so clones; about three quarters were seen once. The CDR3 has 16 amino acids. CDR1 is SGHDN, CDR2 FVKESK, per germline. The junction had 10 bases not matched to a gene; V was cut back by 2 bases and J by 5 bases. A few counts support this clone. What it recognizes is unknown. Sequenced material: CD4+ or CD8+ T cells sorted from blood, taken in a trial of the OX40 agonist ivuxolimab. V is TRBV14 and J is TRBJ2-5; 8 bases are a match to TRBD1. The TCR comes from an adult with an advanced solid tumor such as melanoma, head and neck, liver or kidney cancer. In DNA form, the CDR3 reads TGTGCCAGCAGCCAACGAAACAGGGGGACAACGGAGACCCAGTACTTC. It translates to CASSQRNRGTTETQYF. Based on the CDR3 plus reference TRBV14 and TRBJ2-5, the full variable domain is EAGVTQFPSHSVIEKGQTVTLRCDPISGHDNLYWYRRVMGKEIKFLLHFVKESKQDESGMPNNRFLAERTGGTYSTLKVQPAELEDSGVYFCASSQRNRGTTETQYFGPGTRLLVL.